This record covers a single TCR beta chain. The authors split each subset's genomic DNA evenly across several immunoSEQ plates. The repertoire was sequenced with immunoSEQ multiplex PCR; TCRdb's copy has only in-frame clones and lacks some. The data contain roughly 1.5 million clones, approximately 98% of them singletons. The authors divided CD4+ cells into CD45RA+ naive and CD45RA-negative memory subsets. The sample is drawn from a study of shared clonotypes between healthy human individuals. From germline, CDR1 is LNHNV and CDR2 YYDKDF (reference sequence). CDR3 length equals 15 residues. The ends were cut back, 6 bases at V and 4 bases at J, with 16 bases in the middle.

This clonotype was sampled from a man under 40 in good health. The sequencing sample was made of naive CD4+ T cells sorted from blood. Sample subset: CD45RA+ positively selected. V is TRBV15 and J is TRBJ2-1; D is unclear. In DNA form, the CDR3 reads TGTGCCACCAGGCCAAGCTCCGGACCTTACAATGAGCAGTTCTTC. As protein: CATRPSSGPYNEQFF.